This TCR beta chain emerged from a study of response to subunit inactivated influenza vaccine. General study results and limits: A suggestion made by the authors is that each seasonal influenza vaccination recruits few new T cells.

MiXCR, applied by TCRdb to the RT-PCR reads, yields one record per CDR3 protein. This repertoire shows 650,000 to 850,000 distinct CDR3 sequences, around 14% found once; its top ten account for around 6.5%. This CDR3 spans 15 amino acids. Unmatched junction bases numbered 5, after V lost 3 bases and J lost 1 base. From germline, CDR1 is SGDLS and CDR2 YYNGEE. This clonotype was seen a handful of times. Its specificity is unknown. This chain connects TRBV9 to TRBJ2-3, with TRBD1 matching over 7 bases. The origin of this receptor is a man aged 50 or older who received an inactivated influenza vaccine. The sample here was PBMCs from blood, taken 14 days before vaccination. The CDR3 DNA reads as TGTGCCAGCAGCGCGACAGGGCATGGCACAGATACGCAGTATTTT. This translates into CASSATGHGTDTQYF.